This entry lists 27 T cell receptor beta chains sequenced from one sample in a study of cytomegalovirus exposure and HLA in healthy donors (TCRdb year 2017). The library was built by means of the immunoSEQ multiplex PCR assay. For the multiplex PCR, a mixture combining 60 forward primers for TCR Vbeta segments and 13 reverse primers for TCR Jbeta segments was used. What TCRdb holds here is the immuneACCESS table cut down to in-frame rearrangements. Part of the clones is not present; checked against another copy, under half of the missing clones reflect an unresolved V gene, and the others are unexplained. In this sample the table shows approximately 120,000 clones, about 10% of which occur a single time. Together, the top ten hold roughly 4.6% of the sample. Specimen: PBMCs. The receptor set was obtained from a woman in her late teens or twenties in good health and CMV-seropositive.

V usage is TRBV5-1 and J usage is TRBJ2-1, with 10 nucleotides matching TRBD2. V was pared by 5 bases and J by 7 bases, with 6 bases of the junction left unmatched. CDR3 length equals 14 residues. CDR1 SGHRS and CDR2 YFSETQ come from the germline V gene. CDR3 loop: CASRLAGVGNEQFF. The CDR3 coding sequence is TGCGCCAGCAGGCTAGCGGGAGTTGGTAATGAGCAGTTCTTC.

J is TRBJ2-5 and V is TRBV19; 9 nucleotides line up with TRBD2. The CDR3 is 14 residues long. Germline V gene data show CDR1 as LNHDA and CDR2 as SQIVND (reference sequence). The junction had 4 bases not matched to a gene; V was cut back by 3 bases and J by 5 bases. CDR3 residues: CASSMASGTETQYF. In DNA form, the CDR3 reads TGTGCCAGTAGTATGGCTAGCGGGACCGAGACCCAGTACTTC.

The chain has TRBV30 and TRBJ2-1, with D perhaps matching TRBD1 (6 bases). From germline, CDR1 is GTSNPN and CDR2 SVGIG (reference sequence). This CDR3 spans 12 amino acids. Trimming removed 1 base from V and 5 bases from J, with 6 bases in between. The CDR3 bases are TGTGCCTGGAGTGGACAGGACAATGAGCAGTTCTTC. Its translation is CAWSGQDNEQFF.

Comment on this clone: Compared with germline, one end of the junction differs, possibly owing to a read error. This sequence joins TRBV6-5 and TRBJ1-5, with D possibly being TRBD1 (5 bases). Germline values: CDR1 MNHEY, CDR2 SVGAGI. The CDR3 totals 13 residues. CDR3 amino acids: CASSYGANQPQNF. DNA of the CDR3: TGTGCCAGCAGCTATGGGGCCAATCAGCCGCAGAATTTT.

This clone was found a few times. The gene calls are TRBV2 and TRBJ2-7; D unresolved. Germline loops: CDR1 SNHLY, CDR2 FYNNEI. V lost 2 bases and J 2 bases, leaving 7 bases between the germline ends. The CDR3 consists of 13 residues. The CDR3: CASSEQAPYEQYF. For the CDR3, the DNA is TGTGCCAGCAGTGAACAGGCCCCCTACGAGCAGTACTTC.

This clone has a handful of counts. The rearrangement joins TRBV1 to TRBJ1-3; the table's D call, TRBD1, was not checked against the DNA. TRBV1 is marked as a pseudogene. This CDR3 is 16 amino acids long. This chain's CDR3 is CTSSQDRQSAGNTIYF. The CDR3 bases are TGCACCAGCAGCCAAGATCGACAGAGTGCTGGAAACACCATATATTTT.

This clone appeared a few times. V usage is TRBV2 and J usage is TRBJ2-2; 11 bases are a match to TRBD2. Germline V gives CDR1 SNHLY, CDR2 FYNNEI. J lost 6 bases, V lost 5 bases, and 5 bases had no gene match. This CDR3 has 15 amino acids. The CDR3 loop reads CASSPLAGGPGELFF. The CDR3 bases are TGTGCCAGCAGTCCCTTAGCGGGAGGGCCCGGGGAGCTGTTTTTT.

This clone was recorded a few times. The chain carries TRBV30 and TRBJ1-2, with D possibly TRBD1 on 5 matching bases. This CDR3 comprises 12 residues. Deletions cut 1 base from V and 5 bases from J, with 8 bases between. Germline V gives CDR1 GTSNPN, CDR2 SVGIG (reference sequence). CDR3 nucleotide sequence: TGTGCCTGGAGTGAGGGGATTTATGGCTACACCTTC. This gives the protein CAWSEGIYGYTF.

The chain links TRBV5-1 to TRBJ2-7; TRBD2 might be the D (6 bases). The CDR3 is 17 amino acids. In germline, CDR1 is SGHRS, CDR2 YFSETQ. V lost 0 bases and J 3 bases, leaving 19 bases between the germline ends. Written as DNA, the CDR3 is TGCGCCAGCAGCTTGGCCAGGGATGGACTATCTAACTACGAGCAGTACTTC. It codes for CASSLARDGLSNYEQYF.

This clone showed up just a few times. The chain is built from TRBV25-1 and TRBJ2-5; weak D call: TRBD2 (6 bases). Germline V gives CDR1 MGHDK, CDR2 SYGVNS. This CDR3 contains 14 residues. Trimming shortened V by 5 bases and J by 5 bases, and 15 bases separated the two germline ends. The CDR3 region is CASSSSGFRETQYF. CDR3 DNA: TGTGCCAGCAGTTCCAGCGGGTTTAGGGAGACCCAGTACTTC.

This clone turned up a few times. V is TRBV18 and J is TRBJ1-1; TRBD1 is a possible D gene (6 bases). Germline V gives CDR1 KGHSH, CDR2 LQKENI. Trimming took off 3 bases at V and 1 base at J, with 12 bases between the two ends. The CDR3 runs 15 residues. The DNA of the CDR3 is TGTGCCAGCTCACCTCCAGGGGCCCCGAACACTGAAGCTTTCTTT. Its translation is CASSPPGAPNTEAFF.

Note on this clone: Other DNA sequences in this specimen translate into the identical CDR3. The rearrangement uses TRBV6-1 and TRBJ2-7; TRBD1 is a possible D gene (5 bases). The germline V and J ends were trimmed by 4 bases and 4 bases, with 8 bases remaining between them. The CDR3 contains 12 residues. Germline V gene data show CDR1 as MNHNS and CDR2 as SASEGT. Written as DNA, the CDR3 is TGTGCCAGCAGTGGAGACAGATACGAGCAGTACTTC. Amino acids: CASSGDRYEQYF.

A remark on this clone: Other DNA sequences in the sample encode the same CDR3. The V call is TRBV29-1, the J call TRBJ2-7; TRBD2 is a possible D gene (5 bases). The CDR3 sequence is 12 residues long. CDR1 and CDR2 from the germline V gene are SQVTM and ANQGSEA. V lost 4 bases to trimming and J lost 4 bases, with 11 bases between them. The CDR3 sequence: CSVARGGYEQYF. The CDR3 DNA follows: TGCAGCGTTGCTCGCGGCGGGTACGAGCAGTACTTC.

J is TRBJ2-2 and V is TRBV27; no firm D call. Germline lookup yields CDR1 MNHEY and CDR2 SMNVEV (reference sequence). V lost 0 bases and J lost 7, with 12 bases in between. The CDR3 contains 15 residues. This CDR3 is CASSLSQARLGELFF. For the CDR3, the DNA is TGTGCCAGCAGTTTATCGCAGGCGCGCCTCGGGGAGCTGTTTTTT.

The V call is TRBV28, the J call TRBJ1-5; no clear D. The CDR3 runs 12 residues. V dropped 3 bases and J dropped 4 bases, with 4 bases sitting between them. CDR1 MDHEN and CDR2 SYDVKM come from the germline V gene. This chain's CDR3 is CASSFVNQPQHF. DNA for the CDR3: TGTGCCAGCAGTTTTGTAAATCAGCCCCAGCATTTT.

The V call is TRBV2, the J call TRBJ2-3, with TRBD2 matching 10 bases. The germline V gene has CDR1 SNHLY and CDR2 FYNNEI. This CDR3 has 15 residues. The ends lost 6 bases at V and 4 bases at J; junction bases unmatched: 7. The CDR3 bases are TGTGCCAGCAGCCCCTCTCTAGCGGGAGCAGATACGCAGTATTTT. It translates to CASSPSLAGADTQYF.

This clone showed up just a few times. This sequence joins TRBV13 and TRBJ1-2; 10 bases are shared with TRBD1. Trimming cost V 0 bases and J 8 bases; bases outside gene matches: 12. This CDR3 has 17 residues. CDR1 PRHDT and CDR2 FYEKMQ come from the germline V gene (reference sequence). CDR3 in amino acids: CASSLGTGGAPDFGYTF. CDR3 DNA sequence: TGTGCCAGCAGCTTAGGGACAGGGGGCGCCCCGGACTTCGGCTACACCTTC.

This clone appeared a few times. The DNA of the CDR3 is TGTGCCAGCAGAGGGACAGCCGGCGAGCAGTACTTC. Encoded protein: CASRGTAGEQYF. The chain recombines TRBV6-5 with TRBJ2-7; TRBD1 matches at 7 bases. CDR1 MNHEY and CDR2 SVGAGI come from the germline V gene. V lost 6 bases to trimming and J lost 6 bases; unmatched junction nucleotides: 5. The CDR3 runs to 12 residues.

This rearrangement joins TRBV7-9 to TRBJ1-1; the D is unclear. This CDR3 is built from 12 residues. Germline assignment: CDR1 SEHNR and CDR2 FQNEAQ (reference sequence). V was clipped by 3 bases and J by 1 base, with 3 bases between them. DNA of the CDR3: TGTGCCAGCAGCTTCAGGAACACTGAAGCTTTCTTT. Residues: CASSFRNTEAFF.

The CDR3 region has the DNA TGTGCCAGCAGCTCGGACAGTGCTGATCAGCCCCAGCATTTT. This gives the protein CASSSDSADQPQHF. This chain uses TRBV7-9 with TRBJ1-5; the D gene is possibly TRBD1 (6 bases). The germline V gene has CDR1 SEHNR and CDR2 FQNEAQ (reference sequence). The CDR3 length is 14 residues. The V gene lost 4 bases and the J gene lost 5 bases, with 12 bases spanning the gap.

The genes are TRBV27 and TRBJ2-3; 11 nucleotides agree with TRBD2. Germline CDR1 is MNHEY and CDR2 is SMNVEV (reference sequence). The J segment lost 5 bases and the V segment lost 5 bases, leaving 9 bases of the junction unmatched. The CDR3 loop spans 16 amino acids. The CDR3 DNA reads TGTGCCAGCAGTCCACTAGCGGGAGCATTGGGAGATACGCAGTATTTT. It specifies CASSPLAGALGDTQYF.

There are a few counts of this clone. The rearrangement uses TRBV29-1 and TRBJ2-2, with D tentatively TRBD2 (6 bases). In germline, CDR1 is SQVTM, CDR2 ANQGSEA. The V and J ends lost 2 bases and 3 bases respectively, with 13 bases between them. This CDR3 spans 15 amino acids. In DNA form, the CDR3 reads TGCAGCGTTGAACGCTTCGGGAGAGACACCGGGGAGCTGTTTTTT. It codes for CSVERFGRDTGELFF.

The V gene is TRBV6-1, the J gene TRBJ2-1; D possibly corresponds to TRBD2 (5 bases). This CDR3 comprises 13 residues. Trimming pared 7 bases from V and 8 bases from J, leaving 15 bases between. The germline V gene encodes CDR1 MNHNS and CDR2 SASEGT. The CDR3 spells CASNVLGEYEQFF. The CDR3 DNA sequence: TGTGCCAGCAACGTTCTTGGGGAGTATGAGCAGTTCTTC.

The chain uses TRBV7-3 and TRBJ2-2, with D hard to call. V dropped 5 bases and J dropped 0 bases, with 7 bases sitting between them. The CDR3 is made up of 14 amino acids. The germline CDR1 and CDR2 sequences are SGHTA and FQGTGA. CDR3 loop: CASSRWPNTGELFF. The CDR3 DNA reads as TGTGCCAGCAGCCGATGGCCGAACACCGGGGAGCTGTTTTTT. Based on the CDR3 plus reference TRBV7-3 and TRBJ2-2, the full variable domain is GAGVSQTPSNKVTEKGKYVELRCDPISGHTALYWYRQSLGQGPEFLIYFQGTGAADDSGLPNDRFFAVRPEGSVSTLKIQRTERGDSAVYLCASSRWPNTGELFFGEGSRLTVL.

This clone was seen a few times. The rearrangement uses TRBV30 and TRBJ1-1; TRBD1 agrees at 8 bases. The length of the CDR3 is 15 residues. Germline V CDR1 and CDR2: GTSNPN, SVGIG (reference sequence). V gave up 5 bases and J gave up 8 bases; unmatched junction bases: 16. This CDR3 is CAWGNWGSGGKEAFF. The CDR3 nucleotides read TGTGCCTGGGGTAACTGGGGATCAGGGGGCAAGGAAGCTTTCTTT.

The chain recombines TRBV27 with TRBJ1-1, with D hard to call. V lost 3 bases and J lost 5, with 7 bases in between. There are 12 residues in the CDR3. Germline V gives CDR1 MNHEY, CDR2 SMNVEV (reference sequence). CDR3 in amino acids: CASSFLGTEAFF. In DNA, the CDR3 is TGTGCCAGCAGTTTCCTCGGTACTGAAGCTTTCTTT.

The J gene is TRBJ2-7, the V gene TRBV7-8; D is possibly TRBD2 (7 bases). CDR1 and CDR2 (germline): SGHVS, FQNEAQ. Deletions cut 2 bases from V and 2 bases from J, with 25 bases between. The CDR3 is made up of 19 amino acids. This CDR3 is CASSLPQQGFVTSTYEQYF. The CDR3, as DNA: TGTGCCAGCAGCTTACCCCAGCAGGGGTTCGTGACTAGCACCTACGAGCAGTACTTC.